The 4 T cell receptor beta chains listed next were all sequenced from one sample in a study of blood T cell repertoires in COVID-19. Clones were read by immunoSEQ multiplex PCR, and TCRdb kept only the in-frame ones, dropping some. The sample yields a few hundred thousand clones, more than 75% seen once. The material sequenced was peripheral blood. These receptor sequences come from a middle-aged woman who had recovered from COVID-19.

This chain connects TRBV6-2 or TRBV6-3 to TRBJ1-1; tentative D call: TRBD1 (6 bases). The germline V gene has CDR1 MNHEY and CDR2 SVGEGT. The V gene lost 2 bases and the J gene lost 5 bases, with 18 bases spanning the gap. This CDR3 has 16 amino acids. The CDR3 DNA is TGTGCCAGCAGTTACGAGGTTGGGGGGGCGCAGACTGAAGCTTTCTTT. As protein: CASSYEVGGAQTEAFF.

The V and J genes are TRBV4-3 and TRBJ2-1; a possible D gene is TRBD1 (7 bases). Germline CDR1 LGHNA, CDR2 YSLEER. V lost 4 bases, J lost 9 bases, and 19 bases lay in between. This CDR3 spans 15 amino acids. The CDR3 loop reads CASSLQGGTSFEQFF. The DNA of the CDR3 is TGCGCCAGCAGCCTCCAGGGGGGCACTAGTTTTGAGCAGTTCTTC.

The chain is built from TRBV4-3 and TRBJ2-7; 8 nucleotides agree with TRBD1. CDR1 and CDR2 (germline): LGHNA, YSLEER. Unmatched junction bases numbered 7, after V lost 4 bases and J lost 2 bases. This CDR3 is built from 15 residues. The chain's CDR3 is CASSLGQGGTYEQYF. CDR3 nucleotides: TGCGCCAGCAGCCTAGGACAGGGTGGAACCTACGAGCAGTACTTC.

The J gene is TRBJ2-5, the V gene TRBV28; D may be TRBD1 (6 bases). In germline, CDR1 is MDHEN, CDR2 SYDVKM. The V and J ends lost 5 bases and 1 base respectively, with 17 bases between them. The CDR3 consists of 16 residues. The CDR3: CASSPRIGGFQETQYF. The CDR3 DNA sequence: TGTGCCAGCAGTCCCCGCATTGGGGGCTTCCAAGAGACCCAGTACTTC.